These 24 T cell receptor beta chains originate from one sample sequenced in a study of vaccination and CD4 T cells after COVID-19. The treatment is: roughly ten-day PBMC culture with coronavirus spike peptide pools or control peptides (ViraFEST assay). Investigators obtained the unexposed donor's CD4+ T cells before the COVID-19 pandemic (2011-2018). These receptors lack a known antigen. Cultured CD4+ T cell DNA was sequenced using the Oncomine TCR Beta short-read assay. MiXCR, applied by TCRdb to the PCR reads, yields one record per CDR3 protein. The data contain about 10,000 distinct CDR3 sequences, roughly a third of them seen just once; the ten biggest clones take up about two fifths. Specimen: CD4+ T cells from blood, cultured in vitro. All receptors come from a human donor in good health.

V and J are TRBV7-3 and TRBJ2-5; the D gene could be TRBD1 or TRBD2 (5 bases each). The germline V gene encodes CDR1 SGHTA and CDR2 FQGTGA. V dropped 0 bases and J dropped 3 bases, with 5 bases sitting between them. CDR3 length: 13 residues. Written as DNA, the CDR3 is TGTGCCAGCAGCTTAACGGGGGAAGAGACCCAGTACTTC. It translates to CASSLTGEETQYF.

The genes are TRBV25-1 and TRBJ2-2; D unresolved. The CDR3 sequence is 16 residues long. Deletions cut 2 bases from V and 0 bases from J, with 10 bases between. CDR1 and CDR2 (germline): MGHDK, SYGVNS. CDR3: CASSEDVLANTGELFF. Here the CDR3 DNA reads TGTGCCAGCAGTGAAGACGTGCTAGCGAACACCGGGGAGCTGTTTTTT.

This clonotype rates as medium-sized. This CDR3 reads CASTQGGRDTEAFF. The CDR3 nucleotides read TGTGCCAGCACTCAGGGGGGCAGAGACACTGAAGCTTTCTTT. This chain links TRBV6-1 with TRBJ1-1; 7 bases are a match to TRBD1. The CDR3 spans 14 residues. Losses at the gene ends were 7 bases for V and 3 bases for J; bases not matched to a gene: 8. Germline values: CDR1 MNHNS, CDR2 SASEGT.

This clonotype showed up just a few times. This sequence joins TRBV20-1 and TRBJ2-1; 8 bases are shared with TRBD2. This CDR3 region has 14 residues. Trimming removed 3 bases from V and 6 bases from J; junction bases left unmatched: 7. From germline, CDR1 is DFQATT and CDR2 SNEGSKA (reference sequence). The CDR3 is CSARDSGGTNEQFF. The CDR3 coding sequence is TGCAGTGCTAGGGATTCGGGGGGGACCAATGAGCAGTTCTTC.

The CDR3 spells CASSLWGEGTQYF. The CDR3 bases are TGTGCCAGCAGCTTATGGGGAGAGGGGACCCAGTACTTC. V and J are TRBV11-2 and TRBJ2-5, with a tentative D call TRBD2 (5 bases). Germline V gene data show CDR1 as SGHAT and CDR2 as FQNNGV. The germline V and J ends were trimmed by 2 bases and 7 bases, with 11 bases remaining between them. CDR3 length: 13 residues.

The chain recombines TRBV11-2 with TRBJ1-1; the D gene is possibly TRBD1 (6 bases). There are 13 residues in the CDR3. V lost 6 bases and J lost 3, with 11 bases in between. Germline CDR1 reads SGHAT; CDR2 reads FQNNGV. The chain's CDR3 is CASSNGQYTEAFF. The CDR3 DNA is TGTGCCAGCAGTAATGGACAGTACACTGAAGCTTTCTTT. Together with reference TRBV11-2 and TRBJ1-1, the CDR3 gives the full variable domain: EAGVAQSPRYKIIEKRQSVAFWCNPISGHATLYWYQQILGQGPKLLIQFQNNGVVDDSQLPKDRFSAERLKGVDSTLKIQPAKLEDSAVYLCASSNGQYTEAFFGQGTRLTVV.

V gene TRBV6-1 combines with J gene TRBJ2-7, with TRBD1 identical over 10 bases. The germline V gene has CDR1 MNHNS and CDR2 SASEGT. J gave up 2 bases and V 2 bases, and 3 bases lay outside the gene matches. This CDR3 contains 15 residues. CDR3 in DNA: TGTGCCAGCAGTGAACAAGGGACAGGGGCCTACGAGCAGTACTTC. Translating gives CASSEQGTGAYEQYF.

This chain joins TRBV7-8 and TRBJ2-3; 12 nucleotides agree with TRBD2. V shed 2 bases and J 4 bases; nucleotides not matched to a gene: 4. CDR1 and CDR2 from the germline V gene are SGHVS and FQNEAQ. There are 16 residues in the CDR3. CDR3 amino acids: CASSLSSGGAADTQYF. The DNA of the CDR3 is TGTGCCAGCAGCTTATCTAGCGGGGGGGCCGCAGATACGCAGTATTTT.

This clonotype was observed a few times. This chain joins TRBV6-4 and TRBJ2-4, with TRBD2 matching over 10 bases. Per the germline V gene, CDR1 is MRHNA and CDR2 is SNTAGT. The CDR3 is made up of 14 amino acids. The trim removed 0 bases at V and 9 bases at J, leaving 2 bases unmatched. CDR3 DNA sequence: TGTGCCAGCAGTGACTCGAGCGGGGGGGCCATTCAGTACTTC. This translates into CASSDSSGGAIQYF.

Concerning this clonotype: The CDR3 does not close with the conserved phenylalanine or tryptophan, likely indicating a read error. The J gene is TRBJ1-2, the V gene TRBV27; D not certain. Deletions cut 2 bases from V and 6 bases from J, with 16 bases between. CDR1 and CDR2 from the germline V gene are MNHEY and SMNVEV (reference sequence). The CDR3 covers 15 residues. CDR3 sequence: CASSLGVSETNGYTL. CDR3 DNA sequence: TGTGCCAGCAGTTTAGGTGTGTCAGAAACAAATGGCTACACCTTG.

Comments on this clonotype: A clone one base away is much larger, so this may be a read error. This CDR3 is CASREGRDTEAFF. The CDR3, as DNA: TGTGCCAGCAGGGAGGGACGGGACACTGAAGCTTTCTTT. The chain is built from TRBV6-1 and TRBJ1-1, with D perhaps matching TRBD1 (5 bases). Germline lookup yields CDR1 MNHNS and CDR2 SASEGT. CDR3 size: 13 residues. Trimming pared 6 bases from V and 3 bases from J, leaving 11 bases between.

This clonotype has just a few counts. CDR3 bases: TGTGCCAGCAGTGCCGGTGGGGGTGTGAGCGGCTACACCTTC. It yields the protein CASSAGGGVSGYTF. The rearrangement links TRBV6-1 to TRBJ1-2; D possibly corresponds to TRBD1 (5 bases). The germline V gene has CDR1 MNHNS and CDR2 SASEGT. Between the trimmed V and J ends, which lost 4 bases and 8 bases, there was a span of 17 bases. The CDR3 has 14 amino acids.

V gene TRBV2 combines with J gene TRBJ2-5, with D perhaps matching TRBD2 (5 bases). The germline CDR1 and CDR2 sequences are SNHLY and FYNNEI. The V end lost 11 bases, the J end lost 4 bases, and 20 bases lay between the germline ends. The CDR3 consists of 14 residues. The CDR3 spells CAYRTQRGPETQYF. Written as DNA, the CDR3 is TGTGCCTACAGAACCCAACGAGGGCCAGAGACCCAGTACTTC.

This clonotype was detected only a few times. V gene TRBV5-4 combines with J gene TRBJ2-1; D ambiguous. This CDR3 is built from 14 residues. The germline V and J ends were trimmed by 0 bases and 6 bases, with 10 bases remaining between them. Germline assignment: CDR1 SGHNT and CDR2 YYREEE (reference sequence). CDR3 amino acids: CASSLAGWANEQFF. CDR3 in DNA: TGTGCCAGCAGCTTGGCTGGCTGGGCCAATGAGCAGTTCTTC.

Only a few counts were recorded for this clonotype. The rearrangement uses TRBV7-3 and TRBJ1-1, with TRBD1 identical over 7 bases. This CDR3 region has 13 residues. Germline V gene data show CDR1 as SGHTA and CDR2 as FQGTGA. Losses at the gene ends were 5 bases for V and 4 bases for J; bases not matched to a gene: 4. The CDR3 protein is CASSQRQGTEAFF. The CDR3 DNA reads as TGTGCCAGCAGCCAGCGACAGGGCACTGAAGCTTTCTTT.

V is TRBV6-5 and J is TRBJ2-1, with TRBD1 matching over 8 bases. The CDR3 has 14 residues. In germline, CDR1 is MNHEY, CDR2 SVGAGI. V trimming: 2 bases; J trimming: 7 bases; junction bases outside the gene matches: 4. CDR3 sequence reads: CASSYDRGWNEQFF. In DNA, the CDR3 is TGTGCCAGCAGTTACGACAGGGGATGGAATGAGCAGTTCTTC.

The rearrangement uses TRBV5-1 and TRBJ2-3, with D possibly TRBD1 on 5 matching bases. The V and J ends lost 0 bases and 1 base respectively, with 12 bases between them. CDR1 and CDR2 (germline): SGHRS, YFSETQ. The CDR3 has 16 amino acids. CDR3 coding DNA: TGCGCCAGCAGCTTGGCAGGGATTCCCGGCACAGATACGCAGTATTTT. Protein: CASSLAGIPGTDTQYF.

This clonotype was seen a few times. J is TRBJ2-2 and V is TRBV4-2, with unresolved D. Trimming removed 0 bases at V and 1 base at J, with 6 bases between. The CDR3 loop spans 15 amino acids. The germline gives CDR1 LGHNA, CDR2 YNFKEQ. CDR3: CASSQDFGNTGELFF. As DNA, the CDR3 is TGTGCCAGCAGCCAAGATTTCGGGAACACCGGGGAGCTGTTTTTT.

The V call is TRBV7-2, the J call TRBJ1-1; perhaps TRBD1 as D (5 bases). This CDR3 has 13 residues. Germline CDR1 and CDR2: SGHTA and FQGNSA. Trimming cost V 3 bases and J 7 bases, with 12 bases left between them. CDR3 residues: CASSFGAGFEAFF. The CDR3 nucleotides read TGTGCCAGCAGCTTTGGCGCAGGGTTTGAAGCTTTCTTT.

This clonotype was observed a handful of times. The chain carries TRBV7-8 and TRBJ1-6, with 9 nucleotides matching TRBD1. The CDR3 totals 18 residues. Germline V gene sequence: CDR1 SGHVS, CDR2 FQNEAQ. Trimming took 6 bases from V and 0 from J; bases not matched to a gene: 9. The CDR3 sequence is CASRPDRGFGSYNSPLHF. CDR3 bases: TGTGCCAGCAGGCCGGACAGGGGATTTGGCTCCTATAATTCACCCCTCCACTTT.

CDR3 coding DNA: TGCAGTGTTAGGGCGGGGGAAAGCAATCAGCCCCAGCATTTT. This encodes CSVRAGESNQPQHF. The gene calls are TRBV20-1 and TRBJ1-5; D may be TRBD1 (5 bases). The CDR3 spans 14 residues. CDR1 and CDR2 from the germline V gene are DFQATT and SNEGSKA (reference sequence). V was pared by 7 bases and J by 1 base, with 14 bases between.

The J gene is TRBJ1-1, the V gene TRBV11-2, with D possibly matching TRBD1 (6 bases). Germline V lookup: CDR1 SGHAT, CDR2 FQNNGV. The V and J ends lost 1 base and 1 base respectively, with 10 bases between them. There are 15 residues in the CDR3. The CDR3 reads CASSLVATGNTEAFF. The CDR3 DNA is TGTGCCAGCAGCTTAGTCGCGACAGGGAACACTGAAGCTTTCTTT.

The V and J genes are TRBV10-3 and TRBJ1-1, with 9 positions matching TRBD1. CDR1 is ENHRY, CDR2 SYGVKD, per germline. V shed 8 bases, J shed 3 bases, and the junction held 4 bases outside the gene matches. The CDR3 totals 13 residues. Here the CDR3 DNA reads TGTGCCATCGGACAGGGGTATGACACTGAAGCTTTCTTT. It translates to CAIGQGYDTEAFF.

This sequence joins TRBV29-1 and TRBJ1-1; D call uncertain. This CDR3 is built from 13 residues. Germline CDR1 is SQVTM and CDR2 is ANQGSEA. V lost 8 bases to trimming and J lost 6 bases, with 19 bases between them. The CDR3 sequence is CSSQVAAGSEAFF. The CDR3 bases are TGCAGCTCGCAGGTGGCCGCTGGTTCTGAAGCTTTCTTT.